The entry below describes one T cell receptor beta chain. TCRdb's table, derived via immunoSEQ multiplex PCR, lists solely in-frame clones and lacks some. The repertoire holds about 76,000 clones, with around 92% as singletons. The data derive from a study of resident and recirculating memory T cells in vitiligo. V lost 3 bases, J lost 3 bases, and 15 bases lay in between. Germline V gene lookup returns CDR1 ENHRY and CDR2 SYGVKD. This CDR3 comprises 17 residues. This sequence joins TRBV10-3 and TRBJ1-6; TRBD1 is a possible D gene (5 bases). Sequences were obtained from blood. This receptor was taken from a male donor with vitiligo. CDR3 region: CAISDRERDFYNSPLHF. CDR3 sequence (DNA): TGTGCCATCAGTGACAGGGAGAGGGACTTCTATAATTCACCCCTCCACTTT.